This T cell receptor beta chain was obtained from a study of blood T cells in healthy people across ages. The amount of total RNA extracted per sample was at least 6 micrograms. Of note for this clonotype: The antigen is undetermined. A much larger clone differs from this one at a single base, so this may be a read error.

General observations from the study: Per million T cells, TCR beta diversity dropped roughly linearly as age increased.

Primed by a sample-barcoded 5' primer and a J-beta primer mix, a second PCR proceeded for roughly 6 to 12 cycles. TCRdb re-analysed the 5' RACE reads in MiXCR, keeping a single row per CDR3 protein. Seen here are more than 800,000 distinct CDR3 sequences, less than 50% observed once, and the top ten hold approximately 19%. The germline CDR1 and CDR2 sequences are DFQATT and SNEGSKA (reference sequence). V lost 2 bases to trimming and J lost 6 bases, with 14 bases between them. This CDR3 is built from 13 residues. Material for sequencing was blood. This rearrangement joins TRBV20-1 to TRBJ2-7; D may be TRBD1 or TRBD2 (6 bases each). This receptor was taken from an older woman in good health. The CDR3 DNA follows: TGCAGTGCTAGACGGGACGGGGGCCCCGAGCAGTACTTC. Residues: CSARRDGGPEQYF.